These T cell receptor beta chains were read from a single sample in a study of blood T cell repertoires in COVID-19. Using immunoSEQ multiplex PCR, the repertoire was profiled, and TCRdb retains in-frame clones only, with some absent. The sample consists of around 480,000 clones, roughly 88% of them appearing once. Sequencing was carried out using peripheral blood. These receptors originate from a woman aged 45-65 years with COVID-19, enrolled during active disease. CDR3s include the opening cysteine and the closing phenylalanine or tryptophan. The D gene is left open where the match is weak. Clone size is given for some rows only: seen once, a few or many times, or a class if the clone is expanded.

v_call,j_call,clone_size,d_call,cdr3_aa,cdr3_nt
TRBV5-4,TRBJ2-2,-,TRBD1,CASSPDRGERPGELFF,TGTGCCAGCAGCCCGGACAGGGGGGAAAGGCCCGGGGAGCTGTTTTTT
TRBV18,TRBJ2-7,-,TRBD1,CASSPGQDEQYF,TGTGCCAGCTCACCAGGACAGGACGAGCAGTACTTC
TRBV12-3/TRBV12-4,TRBJ1-2,-,-,CASSFRQGYGYTF,TGTGCCAGCAGTTTCCGGCAGGGCTATGGCTACACCTTC
TRBV19,TRBJ1-5,-,TRBD1,CASSIGTGGNQPQHF,TGTGCCAGTAGTATTGGGACAGGTGGCAATCAGCCCCAGCATTTT
TRBV20-1,TRBJ1-2,-,-,CSASYLDGYTF,TGCAGTGCTTCCTACTTGGATGGCTACACCTTC
TRBV15,TRBJ1-4,-,-,CATSRERTNEKLFF,TGTGCCACCAGCAGAGAGCGGACAAATGAAAAACTGTTTTTT
TRBV30,TRBJ1-6,-,TRBD1,CAWAQGFSYNSPLHF,TGTGCCTGGGCACAGGGGTTCTCCTATAATTCACCCCTCCACTTT
TRBV10-3,TRBJ2-3,once,TRBD2,CAISTGGGSDTQYF,TGTGCCATCTCAACGGGGGGAGGATCAGATACGCAGTATTTT
TRBV27,TRBJ1-3,-,TRBD1,CASSLTGGYGNTIYF,TGTGCCAGCAGTCTTACAGGGGGCTACGGAAACACCATATATTTT
TRBV18,TRBJ1-1,-,-,CASSLGPLSGTEAFF,TGTGCCAGCTCACTCGGACCCCTGTCAGGGACTGAAGCTTTCTTT
TRBV7-9,TRBJ1-5,-,-,CASSFRSNQPQHF,TGTGCCAGCAGCTTCCGTAGCAATCAGCCCCAGCATTTT
TRBV12-5,TRBJ2-7,once,-,CASGLVLSGILGEQYF,TGTGCTAGTGGTTTGGTGCTCTCAGGGATCTTAGGTGAGCAGTACTTC
TRBV24-1,TRBJ2-1,-,TRBD2,CATSDPGREQVPYNEQFF,TGTGCCACCAGTGACCCCGGGAGGGAACAAGTCCCCTACAATGAGCAGTTCTTC
TRBV5-1,TRBJ1-2,-,TRBD1,CASSLARTGSYGYTF,TGCGCCAGCAGCTTGGCCAGGACAGGGAGTTATGGCTACACCTTC
TRBV5-8,TRBJ1-5,-,-,CASSPGAGNQPQHF,TGTGCCAGCAGCCCTGGGGCAGGGAATCAGCCCCAGCATTTT
TRBV3-1/TRBV3-2,TRBJ1-6,-,TRBD1,CASSLSTGAYGSPLHF,TGTGCCAGCAGCCTATCGACAGGGGCGTACGGTTCACCCCTCCACTTT
TRBV2,TRBJ2-2,once,TRBD1,CASTTGEKYTGELFF,TGTGCCAGCACGACAGGGGAAAAGTACACCGGGGAGCTGTTTTTT
TRBV21-1,TRBJ2-5,-,-,CASSSLTGTGDRRQETQYF,TGTGCCAGCAGCAGTTTGACCGGGACAGGGGACCGCCGCCAAGAGACCCAGTACTTC
TRBV2,TRBJ2-7,-,-,CASTKLNYEQYF,TGTGCCAGCACAAAACTAAACTACGAGCAGTACTTC
TRBV6-5,TRBJ2-7,once,TRBD1,CASSYGGQGTYEQYF,TGTGCCAGCAGTTATGGCGGACAGGGGACCTACGAGCAGTACTTC
TRBV20-1,TRBJ1-2,-,TRBD1,CSADRAGTF,TGCAGTGCAGACAGGGCAGGGACCTTC
TRBV5-1,TRBJ1-1,-,-,CASSLNSAARGPEAFF,TGCGCCAGCAGCTTGAACTCAGCCGCCAGGGGCCCTGAAGCTTTCTTT
TRBV3-1/TRBV3-2,TRBJ2-7,-,TRBD1,CASSLADRGSEQYF,TGTGCCAGCAGCCTGGCGGACAGGGGTTCCGAGCAGTACTTC
TRBV6-5,TRBJ2-3,-,TRBD1,CASTGTGRSDTQYF,TGTGCCAGCACGGGGACAGGGAGGTCAGATACGCAGTATTTT
TRBV7-2,TRBJ2-5,-,-,CASSLLMTGVKETQYF,TGTGCCAGCAGCCTGTTGATGACAGGAGTTAAAGAGACCCAGTACTTC
TRBV12-3/TRBV12-4,TRBJ1-1,once,-,CASSSGGNTEAFF,TGTGCCAGCAGTTCAGGAGGGAACACTGAAGCTTTCTTT
TRBV28,TRBJ2-7,-,-,CASSLGATGNYEQYF,TGTGCCAGCTCCCTGGGGGCGACAGGTAACTACGAGCAGTACTTC
TRBV28,TRBJ2-5,-,TRBD1,CASSLPRDSVFLKETQYF,TGTGCCAGCAGTTTACCCCGGGACAGCGTTTTTTTAAAAGAGACCCAGTACTTC
TRBV6-7,TRBJ2-2,-,TRBD2,CASSSNEVSGGASPGELFF,TGTGCCAGCAGCTCTAACGAGGTTAGCGGGGGGGCCTCACCCGGGGAGCTGTTTTTT
TRBV11-3,TRBJ1-1,-,-,CASSLTQNTEAFF,TGTGCCAGCAGCTTGACACAGAACACTGAAGCTTTCTTT
TRBV29-1,TRBJ2-7,-,-,CSVVLDEQYF,TGCAGCGTAGTACTAGACGAGCAGTACTTC
TRBV18,TRBJ2-3,-,-,CASSPPGFEQYF,TGTGCCAGCTCCCCCCCCGGGTTTGAGCAGTATTTT
TRBV5-1,TRBJ1-4,-,-,CASSFTGLGEKLFF,TGCGCCAGCAGCTTCACAGGGTTGGGTGAAAAACTGTTTTTT
TRBV19,TRBJ1-1,few,-,CASSIRENTEAFF,TGTGCCAGTAGTATCCGGGAGAACACTGAAGCTTTCTTT
TRBV11-2,TRBJ2-5,-,-,CASSDSRVSQETQYF,TGTGCCAGCTCGGATTCGAGGGTTAGTCAAGAGACCCAGTACTTC
TRBV20-1,TRBJ1-5,-,-,CSASSRGTSNQPQHF,TGCAGTGCTAGTTCGCGGGGGACTAGCAATCAGCCCCAGCATTTT
TRBV5-1,TRBJ1-3,-,TRBD1,CASSLAGGARSGNTIYF,TGCGCCAGCAGCTTAGCAGGGGGCGCACGCTCTGGAAACACCATATATTTT
TRBV28,TRBJ1-3,once,-,CASSIGQLGNTIYF,TGTGCCAGCAGCATCGGACAGCTAGGAAACACCATATATTTT
TRBV7-9,TRBJ1-1,few,-,CASLGDTEAFF,TGTGCCAGCCTCGGAGACACTGAAGCTTTCTTT
TRBV6-5,TRBJ1-2,-,TRBD1,CATRDSPYGYTF,TGTGCCACCCGGGACAGCCCGTATGGCTACACCTTC
TRBV2,TRBJ1-2,-,-,CASSSRGYGYTF,TGTGCCAGCAGTTCCCGAGGGTATGGCTACACCTTC
TRBV11-2,TRBJ2-7,-,-,CASSLDQGNTYEQYF,TGTGCCAGCAGCTTAGATCAGGGCAACACCTACGAGCAGTACTTC
TRBV3-1/TRBV3-2,TRBJ2-7,-,TRBD1,CASSHVYPGTGISEQYF,TGTGCCAGCAGCCATGTTTACCCCGGGACAGGGATATCCGAGCAGTACTTC
TRBV7-9,TRBJ1-6,-,TRBD1,CASSPGTVNSPLHF,TGTGCCAGCAGCCCTGGGACAGTTAATTCACCCCTCCACTTT
TRBV4-1,TRBJ2-5,few,TRBD2,CASSLRWSGGAQETQYF,TGCGCCAGCAGCCTAAGGTGGAGCGGGGGGGCTCAAGAGACCCAGTACTTC
TRBV19,TRBJ1-3,-,-,CASSIFSGIRSGNTIYF,TGTGCCAGTAGTATCTTTTCGGGGATACGCTCTGGAAACACCATATATTTT